The source of this TCR beta chain is a study of T cell responses to AZD1222 COVID-19 vaccine. Method: immunoSEQ multiplex PCR; TCRdb's copy keeps in-frame clones and lacks some. The sample shows over 150,000 clones, around 85% of them seen only once. This CDR3 has 14 residues. Germline loops: CDR1 SGHDT, CDR2 YYEEEE. V was pared by 1 base and J by 7 bases, with 14 bases between. The sequence was collected from an adult who received the AZD1222 COVID-19 vaccine. The chain recombines TRBV5-6 with TRBJ1-2; D perhaps matches TRBD1 (5 bases). The specimen was peripheral blood, collected 28 days after the second AZD1222 dose. The CDR3 region has the DNA TGTGCCAGCAGCTTGTCCTCGGGGCTCAGTGGCTACACCTTC. Residues: CASSLSSGLSGYTF.